The present T cell receptor (beta chain) was sequenced within a study of T cell repertoires in cytomegalovirus infection. Whole-study context: TCR beta signatures that were public indicated CMV infection and matching HLA type.

The study, taken as a whole, reports: What dominated the ex vivo response were HLA-C-restricted CMV-specific TCR beta clonotypes. The cumulative frequency of public TCR beta families distinguished individuals who carried CMV together with the relevant HLA.

V was pared by 4 bases and J by 0 bases, with 24 bases between. The germline CDR1 and CDR2 sequences are LNHDA and SQIVND (reference sequence). CDR3 length: 19 amino acids. This clonotype has more than one count but fewer than ten. The antigen is not known. Via MiXCR, TCRdb re-called the reads, giving one row per CDR3 protein. This table has more than 400,000 distinct CDR3 sequences, 26% appearing once. Sequencing was performed on PBMCs. This receptor was obtained from a human donor in good health (CMV status not recorded). Some clones in this sample may be carry-over from other donors' samples. V is TRBV19 and J is TRBJ1-1, with a weak D call TRBD1 (5 bases). Written as DNA, the CDR3 is TGTGCCAGTAGTACTTGGGACCTGGGGGTCCCGTTCATGAACACTGAAGCTTTCTTT. Its protein product is CASSTWDLGVPFMNTEAFF. Complete variable domain (other parts from reference TRBV19 and TRBJ1-1): DGGITQSPKYLFRKEGQNVTLSCEQNLNHDAMYWYRQDPGQGLRLIYYSQIVNDFQKGDIAEGYSVSREKKESFPLTVTSAQKNPTAFYLCASSTWDLGVPFMNTEAFFGQGTRLTVV.